Listed below are T cell receptor beta chains from one sample, sequenced in a study of beta chain features in type 1 diabetes. Data came from immunoSEQ multiplex PCR; TCRdb stores just in-frame clones and leaves some out. The sample lists 100,000 to 150,000 clones; roughly 10% were seen once. Sample: central memory CD4+ T cells from blood. The receptors were sampled from a man between 25 and 39 years old with type 1 diabetes. The CDR3 runs from the conserved cysteine through the conserved F or W. D genes are given only for firm matches. The size entry is marked missing in some rows and otherwise reads once, few, many or a size class.

. | TRBJ2-2 | TRBV7-2 | TRBD2 | CASSLVAGVPPGELFF | TGTGCCAGCAGCTTAGTAGCGGGGGTCCCCCCCGGGGAGCTGTTTTTT
few | TRBJ1-2 | TRBV7-3 | TRBD1 | CASSLLVGQGASYGYTF | TGTGCCAGCAGCTTATTGGTGGGACAGGGGGCTTCCTATGGCTACACCTTC
. | TRBJ1-2 | TRBV6-6 | . | CASSTWDTGYTF | TGTGCCAGCAGTACCTGGGACACTGGCTACACCTTC
few | TRBJ2-5 | TRBV30 | . | CAWSVTRETQYF | TGTGCCTGGAGTGTAACGAGAGAGACCCAGTACTTC
. | TRBJ1-3 | TRBV28 | . | CASSQGTGNTIYF | TGTGCCAGCAGCCAGGGGACTGGAAACACCATATATTTT
few | TRBJ2-7 | TRBV5-1 | . | CASNSGWEFEQYF | TGCGCCAGCAACTCGGGATGGGAGTTCGAGCAGTACTTC
many | TRBJ1-4 | TRBV2 | . | CANRRDLNEEKLFF | TGTGCCAATAGGCGGGACTTGAATGAAGAAAAACTGTTTTTT
. | TRBJ1-1 | TRBV13 | . | CASSLGLGRAFF | TGTGCCAGCAGCTTAGGCTTGGGCAGAGCTTTCTTT
few | TRBJ2-3 | TRBV29-1 | TRBD2 | CSPKREGDTQYF | TGCAGCCCCAAAAGGGAGGGGGATACGCAGTATTTT
few | TRBJ2-7 | TRBV7-9 | TRBD1 | CASSSGTGLPYEQYF | TGTGCCAGCAGTTCCGGGACAGGGCTTCCCTACGAGCAGTACTTC
many | TRBJ2-7 | TRBV29-1 | TRBD1 | CSVGQSFQGEQYF | TGCAGCGTGGGACAGAGTTTCCAGGGCGAGCAGTACTTC
few | TRBJ2-7 | TRBV25-1 | . | CASSEGRVGEQYF | TGTGCCAGCAGTGAAGGCAGGGTGGGTGAGCAGTACTTC
. | TRBJ1-1 | TRBV28 | . | CASSFGSLEAFF | TGTGCCAGCAGTTTTGGGAGCCTTGAAGCTTTCTTT
. | TRBJ2-3 | TRBV6-5 | TRBD1 | CASSYQGAGDTQYF | TGTGCCAGCAGTTACCAGGGGGCAGGGGATACGCAGTATTTT
few | TRBJ2-1 | TRBV29-1 | . | CSVGTVGTSYNEQFF | TGCAGCGTTGGTACAGTCGGCACCTCCTACAATGAGCAGTTCTTC
. | TRBJ1-1 | TRBV9 | TRBD1 | CASSPRQGSDTEAFF | TGTGCCAGCAGCCCCAGACAGGGGTCGGACACTGAAGCTTTCTTT
. | TRBJ2-5 | TRBV5-1 | TRBD2 | CASGGTSGGVGQETQYF | TGCGCCAGCGGAGGGACTAGCGGGGGGGTCGGCCAAGAGACCCAGTACTTC
. | TRBJ1-6 | TRBV7-2 | . | CASSLAVGGGNSPLHF | TGTGCCAGCAGCTTAGCGGTTGGGGGGGGAAATTCACCCCTCCACTTT
. | TRBJ1-5 | TRBV6-1 | TRBD1 | CASSEGQGTEVNQPQHF | TGTGCCAGCAGTGAGGGACAGGGGACGGAAGTCAATCAGCCCCAGCATTTT
. | TRBJ2-5 | TRBV15 | . | CATSRVAGRETQYF | TGTGCCACCAGCAGAGTGGCAGGGCGGGAGACCCAGTACTTC
. | TRBJ2-7 | TRBV7-2 | TRBD1 | CASSTNRGHGGQYF | TGTGCCAGCAGCACTAACAGGGGACATGGTGGGCAGTACTTC
. | TRBJ2-1 | TRBV7-6 | . | CASSFRPAENEQFF | TGTGCCAGCAGCTTTCGACCAGCGGAAAATGAGCAGTTCTTC
few | TRBJ1-1 | TRBV7-9 | TRBD1 | CASSPGTGVNTEAFF | TGTGCCAGCAGCCCTGGGACAGGGGTGAACACTGAAGCTTTCTTT
. | TRBJ1-2 | TRBV5-6 | . | CASSFGAAGGYGYTF | TGTGCCAGCAGCTTCGGGGCGGCGGGGGGGTATGGCTACACCTTC
. | TRBJ1-1 | TRBV2 | . | CASSTGYTEAFF | TGTGCCAGCAGCACAGGGTACACTGAAGCTTTCTTT
few | TRBJ2-1 | TRBV5-4 | TRBD2 | CASSQEGSGGANEQFF | TGCGCCAGCAGCCAAGAGGGTAGCGGGGGGGCCAATGAGCAGTTCTTC
. | TRBJ1-2 | TRBV5-1 | TRBD1 | CASSFSGGYGYTF | TGCGCCAGCAGCTTCTCAGGGGGCTATGGCTACACCTTC
. | TRBJ2-7 | TRBV14 | TRBD2 | CASSQGGTSGGKEQYF | TGTGCCAGCAGCCAAGGAGGGACTAGCGGGGGTAAAGAGCAGTACTTC
few | TRBJ1-1 | TRBV6-5 | . | CASSYRQHTNTEAFF | TGTGCCAGCAGTTACAGACAGCATACGAACACTGAAGCTTTCTTT
few | TRBJ1-1 | TRBV7-2 | . | CASLPTGGSTEAFF | TGTGCCAGCCTCCCTACCGGAGGGAGCACTGAAGCTTTCTTT
few | TRBJ2-5 | TRBV15 | . | CATSSMRAETQYF | TGTGCCACCAGCTCTATGAGGGCTGAGACCCAGTACTTC
many | TRBJ1-4 | TRBV7-9 | TRBD1 | CASSLATGLGEKLFF | TGTGCCAGCAGCTTAGCGACAGGGCTAGGTGAAAAACTGTTTTTT
many | TRBJ2-1 | TRBV9 | TRBD1 | CASSSPGQGHGGSYNEQFF | TGTGCCAGCAGCTCACCGGGACAGGGTCACGGGGGCTCCTACAATGAGCAGTTCTTC
. | TRBJ1-3 | TRBV7-2 | TRBD1 | CASSQTGRGSGNTIYF | TGTGCCAGCAGCCAGACAGGGAGAGGCTCTGGAAACACCATATATTTT
few | TRBJ2-2 | TRBV19 | . | CASSLSGSGTNTGELFF | TGTGCCAGTTCCCTTTCAGGCTCCGGCACGAACACCGGGGAGCTGTTTTTT
. | TRBJ2-7 | TRBV28 | TRBD1 | CASSSQGFLYEQYF | TGTGCCAGCAGTTCACAGGGGTTCCTCTACGAGCAGTACTTC
few | TRBJ2-1 | TRBV7-3 | . | CASSSTLYNEQFF | TGTGCCAGCAGCTCGACTCTCTACAATGAGCAGTTCTTC
few | TRBJ2-5 | TRBV19 | . | CASKEGAQETQYF | TGTGCCAGTAAGGAGGGGGCCCAAGAGACCCAGTACTTC
. | TRBJ1-1 | TRBV5-6 | . | CASSPVDGYTEAFF | TGTGCCAGCAGCCCCGTAGACGGGTACACTGAAGCTTTCTTT
few | TRBJ1-2 | TRBV28 | . | CASTEGADYGYTF | TGTGCCAGCACCGAGGGCGCCGACTATGGCTACACCTTC
. | TRBJ2-2 | TRBV5-1 | TRBD2 | CASSWLAGGLRTGELFF | TGCGCCAGCAGCTGGCTTGCGGGGGGCCTGAGAACCGGGGAGCTGTTTTTT
few | TRBJ2-5 | TRBV9 | TRBD2 | CASSVSNGGDGTQYF | TGTGCCAGCAGCGTCTCAAACGGGGGGGACGGGACCCAGTACTTC
. | TRBJ1-2 | TRBV27 | . | CASSPGDGSAYGYTF | TGTGCCAGCAGTCCAGGGGACGGATCGGCCTATGGCTACACCTTC
. | TRBJ2-3 | TRBV5-5 | . | CASSLGGRTDTQYF | TGTGCCAGCAGCTTGGGGGGGCGCACAGATACGCAGTATTTT
few | TRBJ1-1 | TRBV18 | . | CASSPGGHTEAFF | TGTGCCAGCTCACCAGGAGGGCACACTGAAGCTTTCTTT
. | TRBJ1-5 | TRBV19 | . | CASSIGLQPQHF | TGTGCCAGTAGTATCGGACTTCAGCCCCAGCATTTT
few | TRBJ2-7 | TRBV7-2 | . | CASSLQATNYEQYF | TGTGCCAGCAGCTTACAGGCTACCAACTACGAGCAGTACTTC
. | TRBJ2-5 | TRBV2 | TRBD2 | CASSPRLAGGGETQYF | TGTGCCAGCAGCCCCCGACTAGCGGGGGGGGGAGAGACCCAGTACTTC
. | TRBJ1-5 | TRBV5-5 | TRBD1 | CASSRQGQSNQPQHF | TGTGCCAGCAGCCGACAGGGGCAGAGCAATCAGCCCCAGCATTTT
few | TRBJ1-2 | TRBV28 | . | CASRSGEGRGYTF | TGTGCCAGCAGATCAGGGGAGGGTAGGGGCTACACCTTC
. | TRBJ2-1 | TRBV4-3 | TRBD2 | CASSQEFGLAGGWAYEQFF | TGCGCCAGCAGCCAAGAGTTCGGACTAGCGGGGGGGTGGGCCTATGAGCAGTTCTTC